This entry concerns a single T cell receptor beta chain. Original handling: Counts of nucleated cells, estimated from reference gene primer amplification, were obtained. Sequencing was performed with immunoSEQ multiplex PCR; in TCRdb, only in-frame clones are kept and a portion is missing. V, J and clone size were drawn from that table, and D and trimming were deduced from the DNA. The table has 150,000 to 200,000 clones, over 80% seen once. The data are from a study of blood T cell repertoires in COVID-19. Study context: There were acute and convalescent COVID-19 samples, and they came from the United States, Italy and Spain. Sample material is recorded as cDNA or gDNA derived from T cells, B-cell-depleted T cells, or PBMCs.

From germline, CDR1 is ENHRY and CDR2 SYGVKD. V was pared by 11 bases and J by 4 bases, with 14 bases between. The length of the CDR3 is 12 residues. The clonotype was recovered from a man in his fifties or sixties with COVID-19, enrolled during active disease. The chain uses TRBV10-3 and TRBJ1-1, with D perhaps matching TRBD1 (5 bases). Sequenced material: peripheral blood. Here the CDR3 DNA reads TGTGCCTCCAATTACGGGGGCACTGAAGCTTTCTTT. This gives the protein CASNYGGTEAFF.